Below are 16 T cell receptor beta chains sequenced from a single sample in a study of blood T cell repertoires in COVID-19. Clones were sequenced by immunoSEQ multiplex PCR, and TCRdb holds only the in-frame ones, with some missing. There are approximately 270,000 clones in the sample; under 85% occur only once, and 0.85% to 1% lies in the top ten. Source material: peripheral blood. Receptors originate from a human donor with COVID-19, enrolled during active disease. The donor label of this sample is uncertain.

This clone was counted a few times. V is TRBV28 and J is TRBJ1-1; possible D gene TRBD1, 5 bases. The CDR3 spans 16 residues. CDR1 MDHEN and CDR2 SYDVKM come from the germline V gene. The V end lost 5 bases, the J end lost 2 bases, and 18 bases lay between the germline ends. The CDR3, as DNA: TGTGCCAGCAGTATATACGGGAGGACAAGTAACACTGAAGCTTTCTTT. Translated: CASSIYGRTSNTEAFF.

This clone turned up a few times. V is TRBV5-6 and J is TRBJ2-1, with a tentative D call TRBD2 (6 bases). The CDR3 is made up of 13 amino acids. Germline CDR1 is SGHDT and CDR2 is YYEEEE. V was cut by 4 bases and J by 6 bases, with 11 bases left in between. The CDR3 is CASSPFSGNEQFF. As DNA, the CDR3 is TGTGCCAGCAGCCCGTTTAGCGGCAATGAGCAGTTCTTC.

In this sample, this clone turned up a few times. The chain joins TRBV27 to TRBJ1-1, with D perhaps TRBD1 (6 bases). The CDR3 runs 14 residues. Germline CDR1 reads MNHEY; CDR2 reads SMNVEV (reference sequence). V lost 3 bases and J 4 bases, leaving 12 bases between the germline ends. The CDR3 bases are TGTGCCAGCAGTTTGTACAGGGCTGGCACTGAAGCTTTCTTT. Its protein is CASSLYRAGTEAFF.

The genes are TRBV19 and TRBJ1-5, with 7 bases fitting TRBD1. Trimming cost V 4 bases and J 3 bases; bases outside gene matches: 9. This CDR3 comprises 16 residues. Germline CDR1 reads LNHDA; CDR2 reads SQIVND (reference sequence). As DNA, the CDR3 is TGTGCCAGTAGTACCCCTACAGGGGCGCACAATCAGCCCCAGCATTTT. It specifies CASSTPTGAHNQPQHF.

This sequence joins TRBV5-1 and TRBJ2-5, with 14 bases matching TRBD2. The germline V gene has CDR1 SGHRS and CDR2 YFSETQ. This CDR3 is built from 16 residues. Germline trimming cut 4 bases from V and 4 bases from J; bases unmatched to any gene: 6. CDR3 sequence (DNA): TGCGCCAGCAGCGAACGCGGACTAGCGGGAGGAGAGACCCAGTACTTC. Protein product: CASSERGLAGGETQYF.

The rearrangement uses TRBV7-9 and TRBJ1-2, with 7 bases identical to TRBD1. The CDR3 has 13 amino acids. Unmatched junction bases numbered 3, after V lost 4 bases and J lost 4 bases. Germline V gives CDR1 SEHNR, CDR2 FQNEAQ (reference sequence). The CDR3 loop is CASSSRQGYGYTF. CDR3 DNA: TGTGCCAGCAGCTCTCGACAGGGCTATGGCTACACCTTC. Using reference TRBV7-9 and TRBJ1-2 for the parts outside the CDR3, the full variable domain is DTGVSQNPRHKITKRGQNVTFRCDPISEHNRLYWYRQTLGQGPEFLTYFQNEAQLEKSRLLSDRFSAERPKGSFSTLEIQRTEQGDSAMYLCASSSRQGYGYTFGSGTRLTVV.

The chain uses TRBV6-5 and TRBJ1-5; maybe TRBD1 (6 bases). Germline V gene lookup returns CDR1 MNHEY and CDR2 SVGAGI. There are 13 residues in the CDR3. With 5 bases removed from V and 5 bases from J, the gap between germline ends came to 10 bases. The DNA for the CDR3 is TGTGCCAGCAGTCGAGGGGGGGATCAGCCCCAGCATTTT. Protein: CASSRGGDQPQHF.

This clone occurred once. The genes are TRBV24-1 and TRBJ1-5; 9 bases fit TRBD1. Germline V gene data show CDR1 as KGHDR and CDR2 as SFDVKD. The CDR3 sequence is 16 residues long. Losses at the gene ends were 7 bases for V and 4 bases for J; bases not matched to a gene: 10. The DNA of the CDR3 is TGTGCCACCAGCCCCGCAGCCGGGACAGGGAATCAGCCCCAGCATTTT. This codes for CATSPAAGTGNQPQHF.

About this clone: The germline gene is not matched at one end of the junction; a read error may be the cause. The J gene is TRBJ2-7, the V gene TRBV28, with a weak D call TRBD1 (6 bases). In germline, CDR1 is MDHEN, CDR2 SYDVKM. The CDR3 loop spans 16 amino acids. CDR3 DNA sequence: TGTGTCAGCAGTTCGGCATCCGGGACACCTCCCTACGAGCAGTACTTC. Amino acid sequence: CVSSSASGTPPYEQYF.

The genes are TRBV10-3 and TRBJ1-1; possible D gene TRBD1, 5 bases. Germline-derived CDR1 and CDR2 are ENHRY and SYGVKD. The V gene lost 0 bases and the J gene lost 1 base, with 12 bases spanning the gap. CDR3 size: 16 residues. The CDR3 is CAISESKGVTNTEAFF. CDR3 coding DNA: TGTGCCATCAGTGAGTCGAAAGGGGTCACGAACACTGAAGCTTTCTTT.

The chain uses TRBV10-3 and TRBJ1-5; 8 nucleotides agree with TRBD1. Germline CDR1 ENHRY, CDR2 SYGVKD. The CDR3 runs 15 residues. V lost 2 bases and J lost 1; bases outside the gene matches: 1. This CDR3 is CAISEQGASNQPQHF. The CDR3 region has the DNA TGTGCCATCAGTGAGCAGGGGGCGAGCAATCAGCCCCAGCATTTT.

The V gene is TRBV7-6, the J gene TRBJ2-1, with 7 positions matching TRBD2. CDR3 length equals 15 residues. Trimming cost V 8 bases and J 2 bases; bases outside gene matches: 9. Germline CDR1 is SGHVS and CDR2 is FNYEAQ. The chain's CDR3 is CASARVGGTYNEQFF. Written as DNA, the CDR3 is TGTGCCAGCGCAAGGGTGGGAGGGACCTACAATGAGCAGTTCTTC.

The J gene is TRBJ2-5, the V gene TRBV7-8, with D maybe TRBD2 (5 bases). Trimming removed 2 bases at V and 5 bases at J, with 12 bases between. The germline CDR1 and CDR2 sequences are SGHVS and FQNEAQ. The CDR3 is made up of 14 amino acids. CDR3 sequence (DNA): TGTGCCAGCAGCTTATTTGCAGGCGGGGAGACCCAGTACTTC. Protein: CASSLFAGGETQYF.

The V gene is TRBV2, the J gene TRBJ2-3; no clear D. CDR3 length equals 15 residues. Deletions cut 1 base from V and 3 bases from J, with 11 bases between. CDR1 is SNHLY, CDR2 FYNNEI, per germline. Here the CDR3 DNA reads TGTGCCAGCAGTGAAGGTCGAGCAACGACAGATACGCAGTATTTT. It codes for CASSEGRATTDTQYF.

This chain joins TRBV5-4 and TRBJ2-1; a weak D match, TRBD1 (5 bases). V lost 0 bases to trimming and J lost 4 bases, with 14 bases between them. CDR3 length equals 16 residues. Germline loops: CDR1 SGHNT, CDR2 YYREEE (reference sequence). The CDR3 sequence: CASSLAIDSFYNEQFF. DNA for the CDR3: TGTGCCAGCAGCTTGGCCATAGACAGTTTTTACAATGAGCAGTTCTTC. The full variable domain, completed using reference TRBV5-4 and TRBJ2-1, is ETGVTQSPTHLIKTRGQQVTLRCSSQSGHNTVSWYQQALGQGPQFIFQYYREEENGRGNFPPRFSGLQFPNYSSELNVNALELDDSALYLCASSLAIDSFYNEQFFGPGTRLTVL.

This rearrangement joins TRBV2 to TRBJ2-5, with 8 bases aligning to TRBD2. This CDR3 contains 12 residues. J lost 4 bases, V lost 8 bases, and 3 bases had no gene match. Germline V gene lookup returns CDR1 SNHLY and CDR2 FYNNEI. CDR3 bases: TGTGCCAGCGTCGGGGGGGGAGAGACCCAGTACTTC. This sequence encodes CASVGGGETQYF.